Given below is one T cell receptor beta chain in context. The antigen is unknown. This specimen belongs to a study of T cell responses to AZD1222 COVID-19 vaccine. About the study: Second-dose schedules of about 4 or about 12 weeks were combined. The study's findings and limits: The sample set comprised mostly white British donors with more females, and clonal diversity was possibly underestimated. Reportedly, nearly half the spike-specific TCRs target unmutated variant regions.

Produced via immunoSEQ multiplex PCR; TCRdb's table is partial and in-frame only. The sample records about 120,000 clones, over 75% being singletons. Trimming stripped 4 bases from V and 2 bases from J, with 12 bases between. The germline CDR1 and CDR2 sequences are SGHTA and FQGTGA. CDR3 length: 14 amino acids. The V and J genes are TRBV7-3 and TRBJ2-7; maybe TRBD2 (7 bases). The origin of this receptor is an adult in good health. The sequences come from peripheral blood, collected on day 0 of AZD1222 vaccination. CDR3 bases: TGTGCCAGCAGCTCACAGGGAGGGCCCTACGAGCAGTACTTC. The encoded protein is CASSSQGGPYEQYF.